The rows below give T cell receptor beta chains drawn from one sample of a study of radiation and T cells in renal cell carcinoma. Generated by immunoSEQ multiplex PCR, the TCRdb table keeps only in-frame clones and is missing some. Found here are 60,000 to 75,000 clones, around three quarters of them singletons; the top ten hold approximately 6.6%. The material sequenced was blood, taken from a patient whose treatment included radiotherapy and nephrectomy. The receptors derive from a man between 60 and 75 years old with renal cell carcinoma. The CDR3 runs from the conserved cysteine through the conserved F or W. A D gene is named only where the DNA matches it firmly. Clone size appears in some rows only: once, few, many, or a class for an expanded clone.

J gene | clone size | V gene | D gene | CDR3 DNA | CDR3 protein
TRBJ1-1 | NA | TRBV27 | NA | TGTGCCAGCGGTAAACGACAGGAGGTGAACACTGAAGCTTTCTTT | CASGKRQEVNTEAFF
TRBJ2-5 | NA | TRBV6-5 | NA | TGTGCCAGCAGACGCGGGGCAGGGGAGGCGGAGACCCAGTACTTC | CASRRGAGEAETQYF
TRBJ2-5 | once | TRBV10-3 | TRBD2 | TGTGCCATCAGTCGGTTAGCGGGGTCACAAGAGACCCAGTACTTC | CAISRLAGSQETQYF
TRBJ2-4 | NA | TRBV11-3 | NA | TGTGCCAGCAGCTTAGTTTCGAGGGGAAACATTCAGTACTTC | CASSLVSRGNIQYF
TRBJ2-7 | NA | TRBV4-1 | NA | TGCGCCAGCAGCCAAGATGTAGGCCCGCCTCTTTACGAGCAGTACTTC | CASSQDVGPPLYEQYF
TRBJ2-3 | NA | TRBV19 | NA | TGTGCCAGTAGTATGGATGGGGATACGCAGTATTTT | CASSMDGDTQYF
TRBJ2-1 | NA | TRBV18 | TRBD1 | TGTGCCAGCTCTCAGAGGACAGGGGGTACCTACAATGAGCAGTTCTTC | CASSQRTGGTYNEQFF
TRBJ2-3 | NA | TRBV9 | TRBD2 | TGTGCCAGCAGCGGCTCGGCGGGGGGGCCTCGGACGCAGTATTTT | CASSGSAGGPRTQYF
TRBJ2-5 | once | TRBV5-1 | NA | TGCGCCAGCAGCTTCTGGAGGGTCCAAGAGACCCAGTACTTC | CASSFWRVQETQYF
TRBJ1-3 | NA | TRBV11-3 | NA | TGTGCCAGCAGCTTAGCCTATCCGGGGGACACCATATATTTT | CASSLAYPGDTIYF
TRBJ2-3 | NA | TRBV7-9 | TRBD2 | TGTGCCAGCAGCTTAAGCGGGGGTACAGATACGCAGTATTTT | CASSLSGGTDTQYF
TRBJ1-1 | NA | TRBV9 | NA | TGTGCCAGCAGCATTGAGATGTTAACTGAAGCTTTCTTT | CASSIEMLTEAFF
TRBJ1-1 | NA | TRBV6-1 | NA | TGTGCCAGCAGTGTTGATCAGGGGAACGCTGAAGCTTTCTTT | CASSVDQGNAEAFF
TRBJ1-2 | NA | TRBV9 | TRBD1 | TGTGCCAGCAGCCCCACCAGGGGACAGGGGCAATTTGGCTACACCTTC | CASSPTRGQGQFGYTF
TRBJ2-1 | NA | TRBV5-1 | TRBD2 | TGCGCCAGCAGCTTGGGAAGCGGGGGCAATGAGCAGTTCTTC | CASSLGSGGNEQFF
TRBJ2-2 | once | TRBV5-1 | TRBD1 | TGCGCCAGCAGCTTTGGACAGGGGTTTGGAACCGGGGAGCTGTTTTTT | CASSFGQGFGTGELFF
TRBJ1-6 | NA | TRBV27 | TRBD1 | TGTGCCAGCAGCCTTATGGGACAGTGGCCACCCCTCCACTTT | CASSLMGQWPPLHF
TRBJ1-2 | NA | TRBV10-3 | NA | TGTGCCATCAGTGGGGGGGAAGGCTACACCTTC | CAISGGEGYTF
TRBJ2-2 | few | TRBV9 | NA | TGTGCCAGCAGCGCCCTCACCGGGGAGCTGTTTTTT | CASSALTGELFF
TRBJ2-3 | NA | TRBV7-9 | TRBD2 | TGTGCCTCCGAGGGGCTAGCGGGGGTAACGCAGTATTTT | CASEGLAGVTQYF
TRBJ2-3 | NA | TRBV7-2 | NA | TGTGCCAGCAGCCTTCTAAACGGGGGTGCAGATACGCAGTATTTT | CASSLLNGGADTQYF
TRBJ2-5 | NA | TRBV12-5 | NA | TGTGCTAGTGGTTTGGGACAGGCCCAAGAGACCCAGTACTTC | CASGLGQAQETQYF
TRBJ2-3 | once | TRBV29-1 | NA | TGCAGCGTTGTCCGCACAGATACGCAGTATTTT | CSVVRTDTQYF